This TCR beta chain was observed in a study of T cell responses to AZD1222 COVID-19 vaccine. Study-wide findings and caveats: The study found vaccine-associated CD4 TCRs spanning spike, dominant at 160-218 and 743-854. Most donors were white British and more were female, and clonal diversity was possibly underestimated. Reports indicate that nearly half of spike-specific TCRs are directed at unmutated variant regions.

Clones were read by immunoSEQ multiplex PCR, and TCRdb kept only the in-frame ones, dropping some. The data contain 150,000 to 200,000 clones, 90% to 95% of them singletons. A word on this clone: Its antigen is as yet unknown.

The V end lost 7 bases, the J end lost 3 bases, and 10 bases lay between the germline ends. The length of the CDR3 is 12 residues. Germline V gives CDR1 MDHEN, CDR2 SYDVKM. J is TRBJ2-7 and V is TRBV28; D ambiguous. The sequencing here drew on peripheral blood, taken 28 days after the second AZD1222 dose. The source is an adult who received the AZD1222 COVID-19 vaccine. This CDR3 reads CASNSLHYEQYF. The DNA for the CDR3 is TGTGCCAGCAATTCCCTCCACTACGAGCAGTACTTC.